This T cell receptor (beta chain) was sequenced in a study of blood T cell repertoires in COVID-19. Across the whole study: Sites in the United States, Italy and Spain provided acute and convalescent COVID-19 samples. PBMCs, B-cell-depleted T cells, or T cells were the source of the cDNA or gDNA that made up the material.

TCRdb keeps only in-frame clones here, not all; method: immunoSEQ multiplex PCR. The repertoire has about 51,000 clones, roughly 90% of them found once; the top ten carry 3.1%. This sequence was found in a middle-aged man with acute or convalescent COVID-19. The sequenced sample consisted of peripheral blood.

The CDR3 DNA reads TGTGCCACCAGTGATAGACAGGGCGGTATCTATGGCTACACCTTC. Its protein product is CATSDRQGGIYGYTF. J is TRBJ1-2 and V is TRBV24-1, with 7 bases matching TRBD1. Germline loops: CDR1 KGHDR, CDR2 SFDVKD. CDR3 length: 15 residues. The ends lost 3 bases at V and 4 bases at J; junction bases unmatched: 7.